The 23 T cell receptor beta chains presented below share a single source sample, sequenced in a study of cytomegalovirus exposure and HLA in healthy donors. Primers for the PCR totalled 60 Vbeta and 13 Jbeta. Measured with immunoSEQ multiplex PCR; TCRdb has only the in-frame clones, and not every one. This sample has around 120,000 clones; about three quarters occur once, and the top ten carry 30%. The sequenced sample was PBMCs. These receptors were taken from a man between 60 and 70 years old in good health and CMV-seropositive.

CDR3 sequence (DNA): TGCGCCAGCAGCCAACGGGACAGGAGCCTCCCGTACGAGCAGTACTTC. This sequence encodes CASSQRDRSLPYEQYF. The chain combines TRBV5-1 with TRBJ2-7; TRBD1 aligns across 8 bases. After removal of 4 bases from V and 4 bases from J, the junction contained 13 bases not matched to a gene. From germline, CDR1 is SGHRS and CDR2 YFSETQ. The CDR3 totals 16 residues.

The table lists this clone with a count of one. This sequence joins TRBV2 and TRBJ2-7; D perhaps matches TRBD1 (6 bases). The CDR3 has 15 residues. In germline, CDR1 is SNHLY, CDR2 FYNNEI. The germline V and J ends were trimmed by 6 bases and 0 bases, with 15 bases remaining between them. The CDR3 is CASSLRDTPSYEQYF. The CDR3 DNA is TGTGCCAGCAGCCTCCGGGACACCCCCTCCTACGAGCAGTACTTC. The full variable domain, rest sourced from reference TRBV2 and TRBJ2-7, is EPEVTQTPSHQVTQMGQEVILRCVPISNHLYFYWYRQILGQKVEFLVSFYNNEISEKSEIFDDQFSVERPDGSNFTLKIRSTKLEDSAMYFCASSLRDTPSYEQYFGPGTRLTVT.

CDR3 loop: CASSLWTSATDTQYF. CDR3 DNA: TGTGCCAGCAGCCTCTGGACTAGCGCCACAGATACGCAGTATTTT. The chain joins TRBV7-9 to TRBJ2-3; 9 bases are shared with TRBD2. Germline V gene data show CDR1 as SEHNR and CDR2 as FQNEAQ (reference sequence). The V gene end was trimmed by 5 bases and the J gene end by 2 bases; junction bases not matched to a gene: 5. The length of the CDR3 is 15 residues.

This chain uses TRBV28 with TRBJ1-5; possibly TRBD1 for D (6 bases). Per germline, CDR1 MDHEN and CDR2 SYDVKM. V lost 5 bases to trimming and J lost 0 bases, with 11 bases between them. The CDR3 consists of 15 residues. CDR3 in DNA: TGTGCCAGCAGTACAGGACAGAGTAGCAATCAGCCCCAGCATTTT. It translates to CASSTGQSSNQPQHF.

V gene TRBV9 combines with J gene TRBJ2-4; 8 nucleotides agree with TRBD1. The V and J ends lost 2 bases and 8 bases, in that order; junction bases with no gene match: 6. The CDR3 sequence is 14 residues long. CDR1 is SGDLS and CDR2 is YYNGEE in the germline V gene. The DNA of the CDR3 is TGTGCCAGCAGCGTGACAGGGGCTGGCGACATTCAGTACTTC. Translating gives CASSVTGAGDIQYF.

This clone is a singleton in its sample. The chain links TRBV30 to TRBJ2-7; weak D call: TRBD2 (7 bases). Germline CDR1 reads GTSNPN; CDR2 reads SVGIG (reference sequence). The germline V and J ends were trimmed by 3 bases and 4 bases, with 13 bases remaining between them. The length of the CDR3 is 13 residues. The CDR3 is CAWRAGATYEQYF. For the CDR3, the DNA is TGTGCCTGGAGGGCGGGGGCGACTTACGAGCAGTACTTC.

This chain uses TRBV27 with TRBJ2-5; TRBD2 agrees at 8 bases. This CDR3 comprises 13 residues. Germline V gene sequence: CDR1 MNHEY, CDR2 SMNVEV (reference sequence). V gave up 3 bases and J gave up 11 bases; unmatched junction bases: 8. CDR3 residues: CASSFSPGGEQYF. The CDR3 region has the DNA TGTGCCAGCAGTTTTTCTCCGGGAGGGGAGCAGTACTTC.

V gene TRBV11-2 combines with J gene TRBJ2-7, with TRBD2 identical over 8 bases. The CDR3 consists of 16 residues. Germline CDR1 reads SGHAT; CDR2 reads FQNNGV. J gave up 3 bases and V 5 bases, and 12 bases lay outside the gene matches. As DNA, the CDR3 is TGTGCCAGCAGCCGCCCCGGGACTAGTGCAATCTACGAGCAGTACTTC. It codes for CASSRPGTSAIYEQYF.

The genes are TRBV5-6 and TRBJ2-2, with TRBD1 matching over 9 bases. This CDR3 region has 16 residues. CDR1 and CDR2 (germline): SGHDT, YYEEEE. Trimming cost V 3 bases and J 2 bases; bases outside gene matches: 5. The CDR3 region is CASSSLGQGNTGELFF. The CDR3, as DNA: TGTGCCAGCAGCTCCCTGGGACAGGGAAACACCGGGGAGCTGTTTTTT.

V usage is TRBV5-1 and J usage is TRBJ2-5; 7 nucleotides line up with TRBD2. Germline V lookup: CDR1 SGHRS, CDR2 YFSETQ. The CDR3 runs 14 residues. Trimming at V came to 0 bases and at J to 4 bases, leaving 3 bases not matched to a gene. The CDR3 DNA reads as TGCGCCAGCAGCTTGGTGGTAGCGGGAGAGACCCAGTACTTC. This translates into CASSLVVAGETQYF.

Comments on this clone: The sample has other DNA sequences that encode this CDR3 too. The CDR3 nucleotides are TGTGCCAGTTTACAGGGCCTCAACTACGAGCAGTACTTC. This encodes CASLQGLNYEQYF. This sequence joins TRBV6-1 and TRBJ2-7; TRBD1 might be the D (6 bases). The ends were cut back, 9 bases at V and 3 bases at J, with 15 bases in the middle. CDR1 is MNHNS and CDR2 is SASEGT in the germline V gene. The length of the CDR3 is 13 residues.

The CDR3 loop reads CASSEFPKPLHF. The CDR3 DNA reads TGTGCCAGCAGTGAATTTCCCAAACCCCTCCACTTT. This chain uses TRBV25-1 with TRBJ1-6; D remains ambiguous. The germline V gene has CDR1 MGHDK and CDR2 SYGVNS. This CDR3 comprises 12 residues. V lost 1 base, J lost 12 bases, and 7 bases lay in between.

The rearrangement links TRBV5-8 to TRBJ1-3, with D unresolved. CDR1 SGHTS and CDR2 YDEGEE come from the germline V gene. There are 14 residues in the CDR3. The V end was cut by 2 bases, the J end by 0 bases, with 6 bases between. The CDR3 coding sequence is TGTGCCAGCAGCTTCAAGCCCTCTGGAAACACCATATATTTT. Residues: CASSFKPSGNTIYF.

This clone was picked up one time. The identical CDR3 is also encoded by other nucleotide sequences in the sample. J is TRBJ1-2 and V is TRBV5-6; D is unresolved. The CDR3 loop spans 11 amino acids. CDR1 and CDR2 (germline): SGHDT, YYEEEE. With 4 bases removed from V and 1 base from J, the gap between germline ends came to 2 bases. The CDR3 spells CASSRNYGYTF. The DNA of the CDR3 is TGTGCCAGCAGCCGTAACTATGGCTACACCTTC. The full variable domain, in which reference TRBV5-6 and TRBJ1-2 provide the parts outside the CDR3, is DAGVTQSPTHLIKTRGQQVTLRCSPKSGHDTVSWYQQALGQGPQFIFQYYEEEERQRGNFPDRFSGHQFPNYSSELNVNALLLGDSALYLCASSRNYGYTFGSGTRLTVV.

The gene calls are TRBV6-4 and TRBJ1-5; D is unclear. CDR3 size: 14 residues. V shed 3 bases and J shed 3 bases, with 9 bases lying between them. CDR1 and CDR2 (germline): MRHNA, SNTAGT. CDR3 residues: CASSEAGVNQPQHF. DNA for the CDR3: TGTGCCAGCAGTGAGGCCGGGGTCAATCAGCCCCAGCATTTT.

This chain joins TRBV18 and TRBJ2-3; a possible D gene is TRBD2 (5 bases). CDR3 length: 14 residues. Germline V gene lookup returns CDR1 KGHSH and CDR2 LQKENI. V was trimmed by 4 bases and J by 0 bases, leaving 8 bases between them. The CDR3 here is CASSLWTSTDTQYF. The CDR3 DNA follows: TGTGCCAGCTCACTGTGGACTAGCACAGATACGCAGTATTTT.

On this clone itself: In the same sample, other DNA sequences code for this CDR3. V and J are TRBV28 and TRBJ1-1, with 9 bases matching TRBD1. Germline V gene data show CDR1 as MDHEN and CDR2 as SYDVKM. This CDR3 is built from 15 residues. The J segment lost 8 bases and the V segment lost 4 bases, leaving 11 bases of the junction unmatched. Here the CDR3 DNA reads TGTGCCAGCAGTTCTCCGGGACAGGGTCGGACCGAAGCTTTCTTT. This encodes CASSSPGQGRTEAFF. The variable domain in full, completed from reference TRBV28 and TRBJ1-1, reads DVKVTQSSRYLVKRTGEKVFLECVQDMDHENMFWYRQDPGLGLRLIYFSYDVKMKEKGDIPEGYSVSREKKERFSLILESASTNQTSMYLCASSSPGQGRTEAFFGQGTRLTVV.

The J gene is TRBJ2-3, the V gene TRBV7-6; D is perhaps TRBD2 (6 bases). The CDR3 runs to 16 residues. In germline, CDR1 is SGHVS, CDR2 FNYEAQ. The V and J ends lost 2 bases and 2 bases respectively, with 14 bases between them. Here the CDR3 DNA reads TGTGCCAGCAGCTTACTCGGGGGATCCTACACAGATACGCAGTATTTT. It is translated as CASSLLGGSYTDTQYF.

V and J are TRBV28 and TRBJ1-2, with TRBD1 identical over 8 bases. This CDR3 has 15 amino acids. The V segment lost 8 bases and the J segment 4 bases; nucleotides outside the gene matches: 12. Germline V gene sequence: CDR1 MDHEN, CDR2 SYDVKM. The CDR3 nucleotides are TGTGCCAGCGGGCCCCGAGTGACAGGGGTCTATGGCTACACCTTC. Its protein product is CASGPRVTGVYGYTF.

The chain's CDR3 is CASSPWTGDTEAFF. In DNA form, the CDR3 reads TGCGCCAGCAGCCCTTGGACAGGAGACACTGAAGCTTTCTTT. The gene calls are TRBV4-1 and TRBJ1-1; TRBD1 agrees at 7 bases. Germline CDR1 and CDR2: MGHRA and YSYEKL. The ends lost 4 bases at V and 3 bases at J; junction bases unmatched: 5. CDR3 length equals 14 residues.

This sequence joins TRBV6-1 and TRBJ1-5, with D perhaps TRBD1 (5 bases). CDR3 length: 14 amino acids. V lost 5 bases to trimming and J lost 8 bases, with 16 bases between them. Germline values: CDR1 MNHNS, CDR2 SASEGT. CDR3 coding DNA: TGTGCCAGCAGTAGTCGACAGTTGAGTGAGCCCCAGCATTTT. This codes for CASSSRQLSEPQHF.

This clone was detected only a few times. Written as DNA, the CDR3 is TGTGCCAGCAGCTTAGGGGAGCGCGTGAGTTGGACTGAAGCTTTCTTT. Its translation is CASSLGERVSWTEAFF. The chain joins TRBV11-2 to TRBJ1-1; D ambiguous. The length of the CDR3 is 16 residues. The germline CDR1 and CDR2 sequences are SGHAT and FQNNGV. V lost 1 base and J lost 5, with 17 bases in between.

The J gene is TRBJ1-2, the V gene TRBV11-3; TRBD1 might be the D (5 bases). V gave up 5 bases and J gave up 5 bases, with 9 bases separating them. Looked up from germline, CDR1 is SGHNT and CDR2 is YENEEA. The CDR3 length is 12 residues. The CDR3 DNA follows: TGTGCCAGCAGCCAGGGTGCGTATGGCTACACCTTC. It translates to CASSQGAYGYTF.